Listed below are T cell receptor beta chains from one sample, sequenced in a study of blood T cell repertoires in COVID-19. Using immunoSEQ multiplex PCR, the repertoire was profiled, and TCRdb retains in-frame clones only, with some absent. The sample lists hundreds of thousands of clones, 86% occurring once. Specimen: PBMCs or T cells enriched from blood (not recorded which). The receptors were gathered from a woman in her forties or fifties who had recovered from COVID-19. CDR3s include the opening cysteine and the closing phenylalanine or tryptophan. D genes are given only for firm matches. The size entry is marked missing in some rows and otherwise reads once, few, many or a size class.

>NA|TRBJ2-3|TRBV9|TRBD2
TGTGCCAGCAGCGCTAGCCCCTGGGGGGAGGCGGGAGGGAATGGAGATACGCAGTATTTT
CASSASPWGEAGGNGDTQYF
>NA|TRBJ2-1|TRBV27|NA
TGTGCCAGTCAGGGGCAGAACTACTATGAGCAGTTCTTC
CASQGQNYYEQFF
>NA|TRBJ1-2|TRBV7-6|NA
TGTGCCAGCAGCTTACCGGAGAACTATGGCTACACCTTC
CASSLPENYGYTF
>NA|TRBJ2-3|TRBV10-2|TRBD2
TGCGCCAGCAGTTGGGGGACTAGCGTTACAGATACGCAGTATTTT
CASSWGTSVTDTQYF
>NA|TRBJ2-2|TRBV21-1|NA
TGTGCCAGCAGCTTTCGGAGGGTTTGCACCGGGGAGCTGTTTTTT
CASSFRRVCTGELFF
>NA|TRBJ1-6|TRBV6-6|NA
TGTGCCAGCAGTTATCAGGGGTTGACTTCACCCCTCCACTTT
CASSYQGLTSPLHF
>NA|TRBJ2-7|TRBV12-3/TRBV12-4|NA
TGTGCCACCCCCTGGGAAGGGGGCTACGAGCAGTACTTC
CATPWEGGYEQYF
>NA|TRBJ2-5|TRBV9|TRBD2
TGTGCCAGCAGCCCTAGCCTAGCGGGAGGGCCCTCTCTGGAGACCCAGTACTTC
CASSPSLAGGPSLETQYF
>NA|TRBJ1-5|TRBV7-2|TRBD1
TGTGCCAGCAGCTTCGGACAGGGGAGGGTCAATCAGCCCCAGCATTTT
CASSFGQGRVNQPQHF
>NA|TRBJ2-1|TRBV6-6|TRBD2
TGTGCCAGCGTCCTAGCGGGGGGGCTAAATGAGCAGTTCTTC
CASVLAGGLNEQFF
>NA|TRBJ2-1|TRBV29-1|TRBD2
TGCAGCGTCGGACTAGCGGGAGTAGGCTCCTACAATGAGCAGTTCTTC
CSVGLAGVGSYNEQFF
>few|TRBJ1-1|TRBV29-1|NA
TGCAGCGTTTCACACAGCACTGAAGCTTTCTTT
CSVSHSTEAFF
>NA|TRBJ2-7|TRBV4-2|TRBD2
TGTGCCAGCAGCCGCACCTTAGCGGGAGGGAGCTCCTACGAGCAGTACTTC
CASSRTLAGGSSYEQYF
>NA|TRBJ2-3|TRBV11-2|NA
TGTGCCAGCAGTCAGGCCGGGGAGAGTGACGAGTCGCAGTATTTT
CASSQAGESDESQYF
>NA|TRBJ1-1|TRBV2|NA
TGTGCCAGCAACTTCATGATTAAGGGGCCCTTCGATTACGACACTGAAGCTTTCTTT
CASNFMIKGPFDYDTEAFF
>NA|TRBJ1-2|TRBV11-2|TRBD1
TGTGCCAGCAGCCGGACAGGGGTTAGTGGCTACACCTTC
CASSRTGVSGYTF
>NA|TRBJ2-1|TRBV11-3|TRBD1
TGTGCCAGCAGCTTAGGTTTGGGCAGGGGGACCTACAATGAGCAGTTCTTC
CASSLGLGRGTYNEQFF
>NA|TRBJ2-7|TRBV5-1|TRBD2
TGCGCCAGCAGCAAAGGGACTAGCTCCTACGAGCAGTACTTC
CASSKGTSSYEQYF
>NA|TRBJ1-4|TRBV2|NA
TGTGCCAGCAGTGAAGGGTTTCGGGCGGGAGAAAAACTGTTTTTT
CASSEGFRAGEKLFF
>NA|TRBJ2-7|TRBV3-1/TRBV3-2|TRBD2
TGTGCCAGCAGCCAAGTCAGCGGGGGGCACTACGAGCAGTACTTC
CASSQVSGGHYEQYF